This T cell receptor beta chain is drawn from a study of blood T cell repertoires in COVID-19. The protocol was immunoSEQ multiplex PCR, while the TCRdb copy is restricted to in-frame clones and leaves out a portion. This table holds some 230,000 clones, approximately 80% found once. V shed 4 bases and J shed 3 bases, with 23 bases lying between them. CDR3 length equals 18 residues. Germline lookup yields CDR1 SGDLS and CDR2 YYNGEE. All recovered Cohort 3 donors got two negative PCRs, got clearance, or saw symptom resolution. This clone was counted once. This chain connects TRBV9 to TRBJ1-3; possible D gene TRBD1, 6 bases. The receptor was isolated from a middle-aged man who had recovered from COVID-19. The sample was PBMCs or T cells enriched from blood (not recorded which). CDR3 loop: CASSSLGGGGAYGNTIYF. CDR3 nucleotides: TGTGCCAGCAGCTCTCTCGGAGGGGGGGGTGCTTATGGAAACACCATATATTTT.